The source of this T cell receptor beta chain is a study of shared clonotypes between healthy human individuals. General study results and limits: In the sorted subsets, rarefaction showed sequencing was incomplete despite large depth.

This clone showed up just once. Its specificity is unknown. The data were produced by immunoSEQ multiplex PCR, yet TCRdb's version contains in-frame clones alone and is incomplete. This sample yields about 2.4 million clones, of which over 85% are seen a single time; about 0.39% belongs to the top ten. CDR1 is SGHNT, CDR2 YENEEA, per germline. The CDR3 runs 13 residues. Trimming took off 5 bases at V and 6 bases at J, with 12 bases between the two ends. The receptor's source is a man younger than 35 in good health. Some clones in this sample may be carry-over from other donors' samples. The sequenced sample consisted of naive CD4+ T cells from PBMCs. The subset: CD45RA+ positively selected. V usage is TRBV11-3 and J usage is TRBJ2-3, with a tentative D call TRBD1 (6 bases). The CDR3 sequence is CASSATGLDTQYF. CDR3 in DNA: TGTGCCAGCAGCGCTACAGGGTTGGATACGCAGTATTTT. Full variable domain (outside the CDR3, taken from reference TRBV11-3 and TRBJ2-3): EAGVVQSPRYKIIEKKQPVAFWCNPISGHNTLYWYLQNLGQGPELLIRYENEEAVDDSQLPKDRFSAERLKGVDSTLKIQPAELGDSAVYLCASSATGLDTQYFGPGTRLTVL.